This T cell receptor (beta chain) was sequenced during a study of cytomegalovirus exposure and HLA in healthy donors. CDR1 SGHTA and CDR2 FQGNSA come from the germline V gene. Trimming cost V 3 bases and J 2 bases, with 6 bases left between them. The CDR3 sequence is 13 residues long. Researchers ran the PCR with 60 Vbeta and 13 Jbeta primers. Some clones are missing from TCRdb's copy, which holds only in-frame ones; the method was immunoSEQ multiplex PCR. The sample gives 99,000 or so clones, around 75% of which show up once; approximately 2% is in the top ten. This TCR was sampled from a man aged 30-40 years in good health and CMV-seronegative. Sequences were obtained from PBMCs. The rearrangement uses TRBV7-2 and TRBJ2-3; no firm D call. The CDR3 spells CASSFDSTDTQYF. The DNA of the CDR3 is TGTGCCAGCAGCTTTGACTCCACAGATACGCAGTATTTT. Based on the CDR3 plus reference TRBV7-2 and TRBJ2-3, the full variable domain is GAGVSQSPSNKVTEKGKDVELRCDPISGHTALYWYRQSLGQGLEFLIYFQGNSAPDKSGLPSDRFSAERTGGSVSTLTIQRTQQEDSAVYLCASSFDSTDTQYFGPGTRLTVL.